Each of the 3 T cell receptor beta chains below was sequenced from the same sample in a study of vaccination and CD4 T cells after COVID-19. These TCRs' antigens remain unknown. Noted treatment: approximately nine-day PBMC culture with coronavirus spike peptide pools or control peptides (ViraFEST assay). The assay that was used to sequence DNA from cultured CD4+ T cells was the Oncomine TCR Beta short-read assay. TCRdb fed the PCR reads into MiXCR, producing one record per CDR3 protein. Of about 15,000 distinct CDR3 sequences in the sample, 53% were seen once. This material consisted of CD4+ T cells from blood, cultured in vitro, taken before SARS-CoV-2 vaccination. The source of these receptors is a human donor who had recovered from COVID-19.

This chain connects TRBV30 to TRBJ1-1; D perhaps matches TRBD1 (5 bases). The germline gives CDR1 GTSNPN, CDR2 SVGIG (reference sequence). This CDR3 is built from 12 residues. Trimming removed 5 bases at V and 8 bases at J, with 15 bases between. The CDR3 loop reads CAWGDRRGEAFF. CDR3 sequence (DNA): TGTGCCTGGGGGGACCGGCGGGGGGAAGCTTTCTTT. The variable domain in full, completed from reference TRBV30 and TRBJ1-1, reads SQTIHQWPATLVQPVGSPLSLECTVEGTSNPNLYWYRQAAGRGLQLLFYSVGIGQISSEVPQNLSASRPQDRQFILSSKKLLLSDSGFYLCAWGDRRGEAFFGQGTRLTVV.

This clonotype occurred a few times. The chain has TRBV19 and TRBJ1-1; D not resolved. The germline V and J ends were trimmed by 3 bases and 4 bases, with 9 bases remaining between them. This CDR3 has 13 residues. Germline CDR1 reads LNHDA; CDR2 reads SQIVND (reference sequence). CDR3 loop: CASSISGITEAFF. The DNA of the CDR3 is TGTGCCAGTAGTATTTCGGGAATCACTGAAGCTTTCTTT.

The chain employs TRBV19 and TRBJ1-4; a weak D match, TRBD1 (5 bases). V lost 7 bases to trimming and J lost 7 bases, with 13 bases between them. The germline V gene has CDR1 LNHDA and CDR2 SQIVND (reference sequence). The CDR3 covers 13 residues. The CDR3 here is CASTRRGGEKLFF. DNA for the CDR3: TGTGCCAGTACCAGGAGGGGCGGTGAAAAACTGTTTTTT.